These T cell receptor beta chains were read from a single sample in a study of cytomegalovirus exposure and HLA in healthy donors. TCRdb keeps only in-frame clones here, not all; method: immunoSEQ multiplex PCR. The sample has some 95,000 clones; over 55% are singletons. Sequencing used PBMCs. The receptors come from a woman aged 18-29 years in good health and CMV-seropositive. Each CDR3 is given with its conserved first and last residue. The order of the fields is J gene, D gene, V gene, clone size, CDR3 DNA, CDR3 protein. A D gene is named only where the DNA matches it firmly. Some rows mark clone size as missing; the rest say once, few, many or name a class of expanded clone.

TRBJ2-7,-,TRBV4-2,-,TGTGCCAGCAGCCATCCGGGACTTGCCTACGAGCAGTACTTC,CASSHPGLAYEQYF
TRBJ1-2,TRBD1,TRBV9,-,TGTGCCAGCAGCGATTACAGGGGATTGGGCTATGGCTACACCTTC,CASSDYRGLGYGYTF
TRBJ2-7,-,TRBV5-8,-,TGTGCCAGCAGCAAACATCCCGACAGTACCTACGAGCAGTACTTC,CASSKHPDSTYEQYF
TRBJ1-2,TRBD1,TRBV12-5,-,TGTGCTAGTGGTTTGGTACCGGACAGGGTAACCTATGGCTACACCTTC,CASGLVPDRVTYGYTF
TRBJ1-1,TRBD1,TRBV19,few,TGTGCCAGTAGTTTAGGGACAGGGGTTACTGAAGCTTTCTTT,CASSLGTGVTEAFF
TRBJ2-5,TRBD2,TRBV9,-,TGTGCCAGCAGCCCCGAACTAGCGCTAACCCAAGAGACCCAGTACTTC,CASSPELALTQETQYF
TRBJ2-7,TRBD1,TRBV4-3,-,TGCGCCAGCAGCGTTCGGACAGGGCTCTACGAGCAGTACTTC,CASSVRTGLYEQYF
TRBJ2-7,TRBD1,TRBV2,-,TGTGCCAGCACCTCTCCTTCTCGGACAGGAACCTACGAGCAGTACTTC,CASTSPSRTGTYEQYF
TRBJ1-2,TRBD1,TRBV25-1,-,TGTGCCTGTAGGGGGACAGGGGACGGCTACACCTTC,CACRGTGDGYTF
TRBJ2-6,TRBD1,TRBV2,few,TGTGCCAGCAGCATGGACAGGGCTGGGGCCAACGTCCTGACTTTC,CASSMDRAGANVLTF
TRBJ2-7,-,TRBV4-1,-,TGCGCCAGCAGCCCTGAAATGGGGCAGCTCACCTACGAGCAGTACTTC,CASSPEMGQLTYEQYF
TRBJ2-6,-,TRBV7-9,-,TGTGCCAGCAGCTTAAGGCAGGGGTCCGGGGCCAACGTCCTGACTTTC,CASSLRQGSGANVLTF
TRBJ1-2,-,TRBV9,-,TGTGCCAGCAGCGCAAACAGGGCGGATGGCTACACCTTC,CASSANRADGYTF
TRBJ2-1,-,TRBV6-5,-,TGTGCCAGCAGTTACTCCCCTAGCAACGAGCAGTTCTTC,CASSYSPSNEQFF